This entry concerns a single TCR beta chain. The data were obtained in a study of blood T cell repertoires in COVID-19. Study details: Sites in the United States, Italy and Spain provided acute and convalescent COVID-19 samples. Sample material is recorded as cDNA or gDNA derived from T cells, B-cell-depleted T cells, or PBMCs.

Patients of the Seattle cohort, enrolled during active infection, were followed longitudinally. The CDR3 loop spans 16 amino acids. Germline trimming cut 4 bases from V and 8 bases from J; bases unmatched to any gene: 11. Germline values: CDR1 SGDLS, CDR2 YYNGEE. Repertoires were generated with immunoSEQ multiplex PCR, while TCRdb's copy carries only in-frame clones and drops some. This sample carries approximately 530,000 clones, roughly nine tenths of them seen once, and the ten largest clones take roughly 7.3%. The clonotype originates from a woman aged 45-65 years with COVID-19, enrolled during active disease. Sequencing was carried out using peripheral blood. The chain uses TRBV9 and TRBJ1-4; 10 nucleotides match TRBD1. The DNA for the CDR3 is TGTGCCAGCAGCCCCGTCGCCGGGACAGGGGAGGAAAAACTGTTTTTT. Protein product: CASSPVAGTGEEKLFF. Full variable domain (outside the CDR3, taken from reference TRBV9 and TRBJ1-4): DSGVTQTPKHLITATGQRVTLRCSPRSGDLSVYWYQQSLDQGLQFLIQYYNGEERAKGNILERFSAQQFPDLHSELNLSSLELGDSALYFCASSPVAGTGEEKLFFGSGTQLSVL.